The sequence of this TCR beta chain was determined in a study of blood T cells in healthy people across ages. This clonotype was recorded once. Through a sample-barcoded 5' primer and a J-beta primer mix, a second PCR was run for about 6 to 11 cycles. MiXCR, run by TCRdb on the 5' RACE reads, gives a single entry per CDR3 protein. The sample holds over 950,000 distinct CDR3 sequences, 51% seen once. Donors ranged from about 6 to 95 years old and were healthy Caucasians in Russia. Every donor gave roughly 9.2 milliliters of peripheral blood. The V and J ends lost 5 bases and 6 bases, in that order; junction bases with no gene match: 8. CDR3 length: 14 residues. Germline V gene data show CDR1 as SNHLY and CDR2 as FYNNEI.

The sequenced material came from blood. The sequence was collected from a woman aged 55 to 70 in good health. The chain employs TRBV2 and TRBJ2-3; 7 bases agree with TRBD2. The CDR3 DNA reads TGTGCCAGCAGTTCTCGGGTCGGGAGGGATACGCAGTATTTT. Translating it yields CASSSRVGRDTQYF. Supplemented by reference TRBV2 and TRBJ2-3, the full variable domain reads EPEVTQTPSHQVTQMGQEVILRCVPISNHLYFYWYRQILGQKVEFLVSFYNNEISEKSEIFDDQFSVERPDGSNFTLKIRSTKLEDSAMYFCASSSRVGRDTQYFGPGTRLTVL.